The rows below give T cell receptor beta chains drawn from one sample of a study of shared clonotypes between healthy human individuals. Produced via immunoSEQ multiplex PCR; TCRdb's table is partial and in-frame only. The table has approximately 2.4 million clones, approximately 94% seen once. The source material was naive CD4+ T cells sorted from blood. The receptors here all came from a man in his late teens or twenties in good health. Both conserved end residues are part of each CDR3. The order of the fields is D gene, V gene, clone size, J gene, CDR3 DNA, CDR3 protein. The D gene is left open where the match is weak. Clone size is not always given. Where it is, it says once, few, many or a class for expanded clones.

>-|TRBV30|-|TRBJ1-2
TGTGCCTGGAACCGGGCAGGGGCTAACTATGGCTACACCTTC
CAWNRAGANYGYTF
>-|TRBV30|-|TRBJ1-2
TGTGCCTGGAGTCCGCGTTCCCCAGCCCATGGCTACACCTTC
CAWSPRSPAHGYTF
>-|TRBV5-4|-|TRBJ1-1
TGTGCCAGCAGCTTGAGGCAAAACTCGAACACTGAAGCTTTCTTT
CASSLRQNSNTEAFF
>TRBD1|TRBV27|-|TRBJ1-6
TGTGCCAGCAGTTCTAATCCGGACAGGACGAATTCACCCCTCCACTTT
CASSSNPDRTNSPLHF
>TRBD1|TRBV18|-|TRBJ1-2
TGTGCCAGCTCACCCGGGGACAGGCTCTATGGCTACACCTTC
CASSPGDRLYGYTF
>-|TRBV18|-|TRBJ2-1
TGTGCCAGCTCACGCGACAGGTCTTACAATGAGCAGTTCTTC
CASSRDRSYNEQFF
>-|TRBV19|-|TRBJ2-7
TGTGCCAGTAGTATTGGGCAGGCTTCCTACGAGCAGTACTTC
CASSIGQASYEQYF
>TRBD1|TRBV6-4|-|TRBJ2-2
TGTGCCAGCAGTGGGGGGACAGGGAAGAAGGTAAGAACCGGGGAGCTGTTTTTT
CASSGGTGKKVRTGELFF
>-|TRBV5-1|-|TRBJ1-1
TGCGCCAGCAGCCCCCGGTCCGGCACTGAAGCTTTCTTT
CASSPRSGTEAFF
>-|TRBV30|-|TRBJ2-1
TGTGCGGGCCGGGGGTACAATGAGCAGTTCTTC
CAGRGYNEQFF
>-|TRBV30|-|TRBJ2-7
TGTGCCTGGAGCAAAAATCTTGGCGAGCAGTACTTC
CAWSKNLGEQYF
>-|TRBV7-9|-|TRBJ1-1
TGTGCCAGCAGCTTAACGACAGTTAACACTGAAGCTTTCTTT
CASSLTTVNTEAFF
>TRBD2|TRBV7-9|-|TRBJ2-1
TGTGCCAGCAGCTTATCCCAACTAGCGGGGGAAATTTACAATGAGCAGTTCTTC
CASSLSQLAGEIYNEQFF
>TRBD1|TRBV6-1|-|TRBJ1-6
TGTGCCACCCTGGGACAGGGGGGAGCTCCCCTCCACTTT
CATLGQGGAPLHF
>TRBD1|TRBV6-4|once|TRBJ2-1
TGTGCCAGCAGTGACTCTAGGACAGGGTTCCATGAGCAGTTCTTC
CASSDSRTGFHEQFF
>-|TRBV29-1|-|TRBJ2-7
TGCAGCGTTGAAGGGACGACCCTCTACGAGCAGTACTTC
CSVEGTTLYEQYF
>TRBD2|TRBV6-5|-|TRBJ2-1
TGTGCCAGCAGTCGCGGGAGAACCCACAATGAGCAGTTCTTC
CASSRGRTHNEQFF
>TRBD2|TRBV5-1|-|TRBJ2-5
TGCGCCAGCAGCTTGGAGGGACTAGCGGGGGTAGAGACCCAGTACTTC
CASSLEGLAGVETQYF